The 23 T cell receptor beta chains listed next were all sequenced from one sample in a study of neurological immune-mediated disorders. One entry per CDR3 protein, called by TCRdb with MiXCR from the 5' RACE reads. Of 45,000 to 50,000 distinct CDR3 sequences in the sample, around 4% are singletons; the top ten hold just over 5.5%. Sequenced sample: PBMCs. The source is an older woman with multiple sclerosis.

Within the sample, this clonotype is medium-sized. CDR3 in amino acids: CSAVARTTDTQYF. As DNA, the CDR3 is TGCAGTGCCGTAGCCAGGACCACAGATACGCAGTATTTT. This chain connects TRBV20-1 to TRBJ2-3; D not resolved. V lost 6 bases, J lost 2 bases, and 12 bases lay in between. Germline V gene lookup returns CDR1 DFQATT and CDR2 SNEGSKA (reference sequence). The CDR3 runs 13 residues.

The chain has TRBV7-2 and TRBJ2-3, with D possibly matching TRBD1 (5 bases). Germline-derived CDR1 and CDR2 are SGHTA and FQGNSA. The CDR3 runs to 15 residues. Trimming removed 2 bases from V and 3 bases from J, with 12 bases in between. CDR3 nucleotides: TGTGCCAGCAGCTTAATGTCAGGGTCAACAGATACGCAGTATTTT. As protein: CASSLMSGSTDTQYF.

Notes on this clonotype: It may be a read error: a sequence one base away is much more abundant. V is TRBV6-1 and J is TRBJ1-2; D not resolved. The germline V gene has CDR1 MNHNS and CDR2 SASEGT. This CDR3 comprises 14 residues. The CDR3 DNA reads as TGTGCCAGCATTGAAGCGGCAGGCTACTATGGCTACACCTTC. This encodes CASIEAAGYYGYTF.

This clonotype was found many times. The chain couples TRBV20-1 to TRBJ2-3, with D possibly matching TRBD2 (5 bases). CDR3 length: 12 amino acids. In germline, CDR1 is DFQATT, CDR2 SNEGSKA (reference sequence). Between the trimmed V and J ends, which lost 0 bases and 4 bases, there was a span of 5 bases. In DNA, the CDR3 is TGCAGTGCTAGAGAGGGAGCAGATACGCAGTATTTT. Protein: CSAREGADTQYF.

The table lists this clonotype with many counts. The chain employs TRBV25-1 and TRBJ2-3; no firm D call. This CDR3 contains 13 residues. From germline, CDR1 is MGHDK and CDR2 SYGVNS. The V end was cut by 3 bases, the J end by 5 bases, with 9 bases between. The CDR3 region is CASSDPFVDTQYF. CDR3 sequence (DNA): TGTGCCAGCAGTGATCCGTTTGTAGATACGCAGTATTTT.

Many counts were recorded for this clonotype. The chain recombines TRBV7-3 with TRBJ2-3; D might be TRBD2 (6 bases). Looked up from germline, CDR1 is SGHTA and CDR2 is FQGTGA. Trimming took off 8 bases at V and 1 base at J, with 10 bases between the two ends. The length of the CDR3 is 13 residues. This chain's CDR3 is CASGASGTDTQYF. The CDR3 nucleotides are TGTGCCAGCGGTGCTAGCGGCACAGATACGCAGTATTTT. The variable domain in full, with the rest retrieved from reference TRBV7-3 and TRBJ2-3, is GAGVSQTPSNKVTEKGKYVELRCDPISGHTALYWYRQSLGQGPEFLIYFQGTGAADDSGLPNDRFFAVRPEGSVSTLKIQRTERGDSAVYLCASGASGTDTQYFGPGTRLTVL.

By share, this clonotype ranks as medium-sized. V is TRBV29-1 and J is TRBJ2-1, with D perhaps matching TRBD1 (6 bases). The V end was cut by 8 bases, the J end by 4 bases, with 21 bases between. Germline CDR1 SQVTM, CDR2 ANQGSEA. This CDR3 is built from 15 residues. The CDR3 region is CSTVPQGTSYNEQFF. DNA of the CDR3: TGCAGCACCGTCCCACAGGGCACCTCTTACAATGAGCAGTTCTTC.

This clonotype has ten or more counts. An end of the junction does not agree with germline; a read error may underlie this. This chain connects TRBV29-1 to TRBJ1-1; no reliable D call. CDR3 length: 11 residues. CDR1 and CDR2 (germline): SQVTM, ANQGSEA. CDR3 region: CSVELGRKASF. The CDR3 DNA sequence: TGCAGCGTTGAATTGGGCAGGAAGGCTTCCTTT. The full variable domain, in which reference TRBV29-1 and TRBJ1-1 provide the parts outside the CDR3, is SAVISQKPSRDICQRGTSLTIQCQVDSQVTMMFWYRQQPGQSLTLIATANQGSEATYESGFVIDKFPISRPNLTFSTLTVSNMSPEDSSIYLCSVELGRKASFGQGTRLTVV.

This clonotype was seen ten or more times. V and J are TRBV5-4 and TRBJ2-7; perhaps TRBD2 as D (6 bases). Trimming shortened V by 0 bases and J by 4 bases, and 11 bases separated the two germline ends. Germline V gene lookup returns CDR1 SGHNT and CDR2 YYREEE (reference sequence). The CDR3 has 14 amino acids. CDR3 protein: CASSLAGVSYEQYF. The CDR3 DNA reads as TGTGCCAGCAGCTTGGCGGGGGTGAGTTACGAGCAGTACTTC.

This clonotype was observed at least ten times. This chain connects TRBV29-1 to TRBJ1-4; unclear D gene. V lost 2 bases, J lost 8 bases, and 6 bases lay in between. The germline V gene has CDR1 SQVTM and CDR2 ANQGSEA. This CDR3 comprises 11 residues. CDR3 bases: TGCAGCGTTGAAAACGGGGAAAAACTGTTTTTT. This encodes CSVENGEKLFF.

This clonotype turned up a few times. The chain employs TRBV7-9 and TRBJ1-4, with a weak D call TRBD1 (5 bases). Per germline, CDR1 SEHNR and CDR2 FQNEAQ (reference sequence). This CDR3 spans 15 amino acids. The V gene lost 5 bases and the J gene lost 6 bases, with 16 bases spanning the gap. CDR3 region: CASSPHGGADEKLFF. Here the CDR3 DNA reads TGTGCCAGCAGCCCCCACGGGGGTGCCGATGAAAAACTGTTTTTT.

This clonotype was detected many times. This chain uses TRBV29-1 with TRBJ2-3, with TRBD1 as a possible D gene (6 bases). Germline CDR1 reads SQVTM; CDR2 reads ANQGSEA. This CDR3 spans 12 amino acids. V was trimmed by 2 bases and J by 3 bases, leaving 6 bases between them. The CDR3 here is CSVERGTDTQYF. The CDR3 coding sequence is TGCAGCGTTGAAAGGGGGACAGATACGCAGTATTTT.

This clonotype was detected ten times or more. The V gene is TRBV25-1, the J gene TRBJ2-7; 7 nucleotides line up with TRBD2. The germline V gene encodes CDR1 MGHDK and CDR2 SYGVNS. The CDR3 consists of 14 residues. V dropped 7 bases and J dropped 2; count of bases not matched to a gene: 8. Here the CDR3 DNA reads TGTGCCAGCAAAAGCGGGACTGCTCCCTACGAGCAGTACTTC. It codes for CASKSGTAPYEQYF.

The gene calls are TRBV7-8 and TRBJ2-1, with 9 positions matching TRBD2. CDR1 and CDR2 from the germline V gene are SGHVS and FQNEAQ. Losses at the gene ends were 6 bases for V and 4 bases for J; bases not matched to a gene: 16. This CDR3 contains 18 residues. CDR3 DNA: TGTGCCAGCAGTTATACTTTATGGCGGGGGGGATCTTACAATGAGCAGTTCTTC. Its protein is CASSYTLWRGGSYNEQFF.

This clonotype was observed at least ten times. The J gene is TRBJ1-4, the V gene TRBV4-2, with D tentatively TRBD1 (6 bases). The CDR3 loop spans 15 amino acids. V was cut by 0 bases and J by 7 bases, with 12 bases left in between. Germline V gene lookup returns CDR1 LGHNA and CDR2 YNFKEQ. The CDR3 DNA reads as TGTGCCAGCAGCCAAGATCTTGCAGGGGTTGAAAAACTGTTTTTT. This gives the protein CASSQDLAGVEKLFF.

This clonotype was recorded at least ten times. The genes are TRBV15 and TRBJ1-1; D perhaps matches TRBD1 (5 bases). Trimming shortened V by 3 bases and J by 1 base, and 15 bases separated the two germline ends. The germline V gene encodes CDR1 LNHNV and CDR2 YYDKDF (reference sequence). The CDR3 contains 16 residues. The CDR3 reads CATSRAQGFRNTEAFF. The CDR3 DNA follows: TGTGCCACCAGCAGGGCCCAGGGTTTCAGGAACACTGAAGCTTTCTTT.

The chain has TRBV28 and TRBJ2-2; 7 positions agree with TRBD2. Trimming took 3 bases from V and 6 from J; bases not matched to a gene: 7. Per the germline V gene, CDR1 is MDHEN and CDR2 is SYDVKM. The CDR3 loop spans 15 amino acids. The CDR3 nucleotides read TGTGCCAGCAGTTTTGGCGGGGGAAGGGCCGGGGAGCTGTTTTTT. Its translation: CASSFGGGRAGELFF.

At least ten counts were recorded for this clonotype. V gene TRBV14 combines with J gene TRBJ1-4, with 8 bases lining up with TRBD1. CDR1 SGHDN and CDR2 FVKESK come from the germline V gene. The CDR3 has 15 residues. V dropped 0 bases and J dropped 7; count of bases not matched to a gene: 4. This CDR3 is CASSQESRGREKLFF. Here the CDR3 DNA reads TGTGCCAGCAGCCAAGAGAGCAGGGGGCGTGAAAAACTGTTTTTT.

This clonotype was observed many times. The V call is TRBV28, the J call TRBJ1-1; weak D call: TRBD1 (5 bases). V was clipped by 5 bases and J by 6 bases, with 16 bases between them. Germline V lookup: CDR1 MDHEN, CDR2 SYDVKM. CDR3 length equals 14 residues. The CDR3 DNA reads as TGTGCCAGCAGTCTGGGGCAGTGGCCGGCTGAAGCTTTCTTT. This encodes CASSLGQWPAEAFF.

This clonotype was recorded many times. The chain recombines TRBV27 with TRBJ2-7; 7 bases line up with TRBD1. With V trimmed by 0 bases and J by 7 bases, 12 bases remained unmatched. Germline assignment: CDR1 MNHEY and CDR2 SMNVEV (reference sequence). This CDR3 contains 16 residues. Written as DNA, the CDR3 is TGTGCCAGCAGTTTATCTGGGGGCAGGGGGTTTGGAGAGCAGTACTTC. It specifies CASSLSGGRGFGEQYF.

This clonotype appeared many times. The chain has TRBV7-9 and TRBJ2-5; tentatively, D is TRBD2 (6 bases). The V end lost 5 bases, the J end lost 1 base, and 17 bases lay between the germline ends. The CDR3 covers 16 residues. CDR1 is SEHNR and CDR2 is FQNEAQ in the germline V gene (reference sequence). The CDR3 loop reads CASSRRRAAFQETQYF. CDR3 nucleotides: TGTGCCAGCAGCCGGAGGAGGGCGGCGTTCCAAGAGACCCAGTACTTC.

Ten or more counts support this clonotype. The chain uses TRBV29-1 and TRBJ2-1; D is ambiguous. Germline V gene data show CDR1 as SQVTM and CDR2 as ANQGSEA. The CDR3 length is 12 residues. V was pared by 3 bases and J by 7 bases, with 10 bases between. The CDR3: CSVERSANEQFF. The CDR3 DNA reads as TGCAGCGTTGAGAGGTCGGCGAATGAGCAGTTCTTC.

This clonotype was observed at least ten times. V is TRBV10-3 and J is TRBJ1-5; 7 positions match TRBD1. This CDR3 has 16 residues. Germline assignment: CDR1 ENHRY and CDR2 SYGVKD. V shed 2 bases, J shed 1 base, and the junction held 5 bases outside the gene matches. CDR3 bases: TGTGCCATCAGTGAGAACAGGGGAGAGAGCAATCAGCCCCAGCATTTT. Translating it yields CAISENRGESNQPQHF.